These T cell receptor beta chains were read from a single sample in a study of blood T cell repertoires in COVID-19. Measured with immunoSEQ multiplex PCR; TCRdb has only the in-frame clones, and not every one. In the table there are roughly 310,000 clones, roughly 88% of which are singletons. The specimen sequenced was peripheral blood. The receptor source for this set is a woman aged 45-60 years with active or convalescent COVID-19. Each CDR3 is given with its conserved first and last residue. D genes are given only for firm matches. Clone size, where shown, is once, few, many, or a class for clones that have expanded.

V gene	clone size	J gene	D gene	CDR3 protein	CDR3 DNA
TRBV2	NA	TRBJ1-6	NA	CASSWGGNSYNSPLHF	TGTGCCAGCAGTTGGGGGGGAAACTCCTATAATTCACCCCTCCACTTT
TRBV4-3	NA	TRBJ1-2	NA	CASSQVLGLNYGYTF	TGCGCCAGCAGCCAAGTTCTGGGCTTGAACTATGGCTACACCTTC
TRBV19	NA	TRBJ2-2	TRBD1	CASSKVRGRTGELFF	TGTGCCAGTAGTAAAGTGAGGGGGCGTACCGGGGAGCTGTTTTTT
TRBV7-3	NA	TRBJ2-1	TRBD2	CASSLISGTSGYNEQFF	TGTGCCAGCAGCTTAATTTCCGGGACTAGCGGATACAATGAGCAGTTCTTC
TRBV5-8	NA	TRBJ1-2	NA	CATRWGPEGYTF	TGTGCCACCAGATGGGGGCCAGAGGGCTACACCTTC
TRBV5-1	NA	TRBJ1-1	NA	CASSLGHVGNTEAFF	TGCGCCAGCAGCTTGGGCCATGTCGGGAACACTGAAGCTTTCTTT
TRBV6-5	NA	TRBJ1-2	TRBD1	CASSSDRGPPYGYTF	TGTGCCAGCAGTAGTGACAGGGGGCCTCCCTATGGCTACACCTTC
TRBV28	once	TRBJ2-1	NA	CASSSPQGRTNEQFF	TGTGCCAGCAGTTCGCCCCAGGGGCGGACCAATGAGCAGTTCTTC
TRBV2	NA	TRBJ2-5	TRBD2	CASSQRLAGRETQYF	TGTGCCAGCAGTCAGAGACTAGCGGGACGGGAGACCCAGTACTTC
TRBV7-9	NA	TRBJ2-5	NA	CASSLAVQGETQYF	TGTGCCAGCAGTCTAGCGGTTCAGGGGGAGACCCAGTACTTC
TRBV7-2	NA	TRBJ1-4	TRBD1	CASSLDGQVRGEKLFF	TGTGCCAGCAGCCTCGACGGACAGGTCAGGGGGGAAAAACTGTTTTTT
TRBV10-1	NA	TRBJ1-2	TRBD1	CASSEGLWTGSYGYTF	TGCGCCAGCAGTGAAGGTTTATGGACAGGATCCTATGGCTACACCTTC
TRBV15	NA	TRBJ2-1	TRBD2	CATSRLGLAASSYNEQFF	TGTGCCACCAGCAGACTGGGACTAGCCGCTAGCTCCTACAATGAGCAGTTCTTC
TRBV3-1/TRBV3-2	NA	TRBJ1-2	TRBD1	CASSPLEGAVYGYTF	TGTGCCAGCAGCCCACTGGAGGGGGCGGTCTATGGCTACACCTTC
TRBV19	NA	TRBJ2-1	TRBD2	CASRGLAGEDYNEQFF	TGTGCCAGTAGGGGACTAGCGGGAGAAGATTACAATGAGCAGTTCTTC
TRBV7-2	NA	TRBJ2-3	TRBD2	CASSLGAGGKDTQYF	TGTGCCAGCAGCTTAGGGGCGGGGGGGAAGGATACGCAGTATTTT
TRBV30	NA	TRBJ2-7	NA	CAWSRVYEQYF	TGTGCCTGGAGTAGAGTATACGAGCAGTACTTC
TRBV28	NA	TRBJ1-2	TRBD1	CASRDWTGNNYGYTF	TGTGCCAGCAGAGACTGGACAGGGAATAACTATGGCTACACCTTC
TRBV2	NA	TRBJ2-5	NA	CASRYKNQETQYF	TGTGCCAGCAGATACAAGAACCAAGAGACCCAGTACTTC
TRBV5-1	NA	TRBJ1-2	NA	CASSLERTLNYGYTF	TGCGCCAGCAGCTTGGAACGGACTCTGAACTATGGCTACACCTTC
TRBV20-1	once	TRBJ2-1	NA	CSATPGNEQFF	TGCAGTGCTACACCGGGCAATGAGCAGTTCTTC
TRBV5-6	few	TRBJ1-1	NA	CASSPVGGSTEAFF	TGTGCCAGCAGCCCCGTCGGAGGGAGTACTGAAGCTTTCTTT
TRBV6-2/TRBV6-3	NA	TRBJ1-5	TRBD1	CASSFGQASNQPQHF	TGTGCCAGCAGTTTCGGACAGGCTAGCAATCAGCCCCAGCATTTT
TRBV3-1/TRBV3-2	NA	TRBJ2-7	NA	CASSQGSVQGTYEQYF	TGTGCCAGCAGCCAAGGAAGTGTCCAGGGAACCTACGAGCAGTACTTC